One T cell receptor beta chain is described in this entry. CDR1 is LNHNV, CDR2 YYDKDF, per germline (reference sequence). The CDR3 contains 14 residues. The record originates from a study of T cell clusters in autoimmune cytopenias. TRB rearrangements were amplified by touch-down multiplex PCR with mixed TRB-A/B primers. No DNA is given; TCRdb re-called the multiplex PCR reads and lists each CDR3 protein once. Found here are 5,300 or so distinct CDR3 sequences; the top ten clones hold around a quarter. Each sample's input was approximately 0.25 ug genomic DNA, some 38,000 genome equivalents. Separately, the same data were catalogued under a study of T cell repertoires in aging, cancer and after chemotherapy. From that study: Median generation probability rose over the chemotherapy interval in each cancer cohort, suggesting rebound thymic output.

The chain joins TRBV15 to TRBJ2-7. The TCR sequence derives from a human donor in good health. The sequencing sample was made of peripheral blood. CDR3 protein: CATSSVQGTYEQYF.